The 2 T cell receptor beta chains presented below share a single source sample, sequenced in a study of blood T cells in healthy people across ages (dated by TCRdb to between 2015 and 2016). Library prep was done by 5' RACE. The second PCR ran for about 6 to 11 cycles and used a J-beta primer mix along with a sample-barcoded 5' primer. The public reads were reanalyzed by TCRdb: fastp trimming at Q25, MiXCR alignment, in-frame beta chains only. Each record represents a unique CDR3 protein, reported with the most common genes and DNA among its rows. The sample profile shows over 1,500,000 distinct CDR3 sequences; roughly 43% of them were found once. The leading ten clones occupy roughly 23% of the sample. The sequenced sample was blood. Every receptor here comes from a human donor in good health.

This clonotype is a singleton in its sample. The V and J genes are TRBV5-1 and TRBJ2-3, with TRBD1 matching over 9 bases. The V and J ends lost 7 bases and 4 bases, in that order; junction bases with no gene match: 7. CDR1 and CDR2 (germline): SGHRS, YFSETQ. The CDR3 consists of 14 residues. CDR3 DNA: TGCGCCAGCCGGACAGGGGATTTTGCAGATACGCAGTATTTT. This translates into CASRTGDFADTQYF.

V and J are TRBV6-5 and TRBJ2-1; no clear D. The CDR3 has 13 amino acids. The germline V gene has CDR1 MNHEY and CDR2 SVGAGI. Trimming removed 4 bases from V and 2 bases from J, with 6 bases in between. The CDR3 bases are TGTGCCAGCAGTTGGGCCCCCTACAATGAGCAGTTCTTC. It encodes CASSWAPYNEQFF.